These 2 T cell receptor beta chains were all obtained from the same sample, sequenced in a study of blood T cell repertoires in COVID-19. The repertoire was sequenced with immunoSEQ multiplex PCR; TCRdb's copy has only in-frame clones and lacks some. The table has 150,000 to 170,000 clones, roughly 84% seen once. Sequencing was carried out using peripheral blood. These receptors were collected from a woman aged 60-70 years with COVID-19, enrolled during active disease.

The chain employs TRBV19 and TRBJ2-3; 15 nucleotides agree with TRBD2. The CDR3 totals 18 residues. V lost 5 bases and J lost 1; bases outside the gene matches: 7. The V gene's germline CDR1 is LNHDA and CDR2 SQIVND (reference sequence). The CDR3, as DNA: TGTGCCAGTAGTCCCCGGACTAGCGGGAGGGCGGGCACAGATACGCAGTATTTT. Its translation is CASSPRTSGRAGTDTQYF.

The chain couples TRBV11-3 to TRBJ2-6; D unclear. The germline gives CDR1 SGHNT, CDR2 YENEEA. The CDR3 totals 14 residues. Trimming stripped 4 bases from V and 4 bases from J, with 8 bases between. The CDR3 nucleotides are TGTGCCAGCAGCTCCTCGACAGGGGCCAACGTCCTGACTTTC. Amino acids: CASSSSTGANVLTF. Combining the CDR3 with reference TRBV11-3 and TRBJ2-6 gives the whole variable domain EAGVVQSPRYKIIEKKQPVAFWCNPISGHNTLYWYLQNLGQGPELLIRYENEEAVDDSQLPKDRFSAERLKGVDSTLKIQPAELGDSAVYLCASSSSTGANVLTFGAGSRLTVL.